This T cell receptor beta chain was captured in a study of T-cell memory formation after mild COVID-19. Study overall: Largely, the TCR clusters proved donor specific.

Comments on this clonotype: Its antigen is unknown.

Study results and caveats: Some clones that responded were present in memory (sampled pre-infection), which suggests cross-reactive memory joined. The CD4+ clones that contracted clustered mainly within CM and EM, and the CD8+ clones concentrated in EMRA. Clones that got smaller from day 15 to 85 had even CD4/CD8, while clones growing later tipped toward CD4+.

TCRdb redid the calling of the 5' RACE reads with MiXCR, one entry per CDR3 protein. The table shows 250,000 to 300,000 distinct CDR3 sequences, with 15% to 20% occurring only once. The CDR3 consists of 12 residues. Germline V gene lookup returns CDR1 LNHNV and CDR2 YYDKDF (reference sequence). The ends were cut back, 5 bases at V and 7 bases at J, with 9 bases in the middle. The sequence was collected from a young man who had mild COVID-19 (a few samples of this study predate the infection). Cell type and time point are not known. The rearrangement links TRBV15 to TRBJ1-5; possible D gene TRBD1, 6 bases. Material for sequencing was PBMCs or a T cell subset sorted from them (not recorded which). The CDR3 DNA reads as TGTGCCACCAGCCCACAGGGACAGCCCCAGCATTTT. Its protein product is CATSPQGQPQHF.